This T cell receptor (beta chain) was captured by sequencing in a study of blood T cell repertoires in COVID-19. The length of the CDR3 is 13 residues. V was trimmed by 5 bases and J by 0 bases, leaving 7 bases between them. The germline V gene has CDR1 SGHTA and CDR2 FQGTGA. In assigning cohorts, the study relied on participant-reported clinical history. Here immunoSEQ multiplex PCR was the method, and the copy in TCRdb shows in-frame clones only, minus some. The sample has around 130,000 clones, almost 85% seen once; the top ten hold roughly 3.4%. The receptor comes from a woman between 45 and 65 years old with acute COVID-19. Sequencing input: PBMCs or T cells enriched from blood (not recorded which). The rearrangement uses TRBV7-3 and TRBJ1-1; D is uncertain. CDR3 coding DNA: TGTGCCAGCAGCCCGGCGGTGAACACTGAAGCTTTCTTT. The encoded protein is CASSPAVNTEAFF. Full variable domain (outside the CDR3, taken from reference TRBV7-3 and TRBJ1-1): GAGVSQTPSNKVTEKGKYVELRCDPISGHTALYWYRQSLGQGPEFLIYFQGTGAADDSGLPNDRFFAVRPEGSVSTLKIQRTERGDSAVYLCASSPAVNTEAFFGQGTRLTVV.